This TCR beta chain was sequenced for a study of CD8+ T cells in alopecia areata. Overall study context: The drug, oral tofacitinib, was given to treated patients at 5 to 10 mg twice daily.

Findings and limits, study-wide: Elevated clonality characterized lesional scalp relative to normal scalp, particularly in alopecia totalis/universalis. In patients, TCRs were shared less clearly than in mice, and HLA may possibly be involved.

As the sequencing template, cDNA was produced by extracting RNA and reverse transcribing it. TCRdb's copy holds only in-frame clones and misses some; the assay was immunoSEQ multiplex PCR. Of around 50,000 clones in the sample, roughly 96% were seen once. Collected material from alopecia areata patients comprised lesional scalp punch biopsies and peripheral blood. In regard to this clone: Its antigen remains unknown.

CDR3 length: 13 residues. Germline CDR1 and CDR2: LNHDA and SQIVND (reference sequence). Trimming removed 8 bases from V and 9 bases from J; junction bases left unmatched: 9. The chain is built from TRBV19 and TRBJ2-1; 8 nucleotides line up with TRBD2. This receptor was identified in a human donor with alopecia areata. Sequenced here: CD8+ T cells sorted from blood, sampled at week 0. CDR3 loop: CASGRGDPSEQFF. The CDR3 region has the DNA TGTGCCAGTGGGCGGGGGGACCCAAGTGAGCAGTTCTTC. Full variable domain (missing parts from reference TRBV19 and TRBJ2-1): DGGITQSPKYLFRKEGQNVTLSCEQNLNHDAMYWYRQDPGQGLRLIYYSQIVNDFQKGDIAEGYSVSREKKESFPLTVTSAQKNPTAFYLCASGRGDPSEQFFGPGTRLTVL.